The clone carrying this T cell receptor beta chain was picked up a small number of times. Its antigen is unknown. The sample is drawn from a study of T-cell memory formation after mild COVID-19. General study points: Some clones that responded were present in memory (sampled pre-infection), which suggests cross-reactive memory joined.

TCRdb redid the calling of the 5' RACE reads with MiXCR, one entry per CDR3 protein. The data hold about 130,000 distinct CDR3 sequences, with more than 15% observed a single time. Trimming pared 3 bases from V and 6 bases from J, leaving 12 bases between. This CDR3 has 14 amino acids. Germline V CDR1 and CDR2: SGHTA, FQGNSA. The sequence was obtained from a man younger than 35 who had mild COVID-19 (a few samples of this study predate the infection). Cell type and time point are not known. Sequencing was performed on PBMCs or a T cell subset sorted from them (not recorded which). This chain uses TRBV7-2 with TRBJ1-3; TRBD1 is a possible D gene (5 bases). This CDR3 reads CASSFQGAANTIYF. The DNA for the CDR3 is TGTGCCAGCAGCTTCCAGGGCGCCGCAAACACCATATATTTT.